These 7 T cell receptor beta chains originate from one sample sequenced in a study of shared clonotypes between healthy human individuals. Generated by immunoSEQ multiplex PCR, the TCRdb table keeps only in-frame clones and is missing some. The sample shows about 480,000 clones, roughly 78% of them seen only once. Source material: PBMCs. The receptors derive from a woman aged 35 to 49 in good health. Some clones in this sample may be carry-over from other donors' samples.

The V and J genes are TRBV6-1 and TRBJ2-2; no reliable D call. This CDR3 contains 14 residues. Per germline, CDR1 MNHNS and CDR2 SASEGT. Trimming pared 6 bases from V and 2 bases from J, leaving 10 bases between. CDR3 region: CASSTGRNTGELFF. DNA for the CDR3: TGTGCCAGCAGCACGGGCAGAAACACCGGGGAGCTGTTTTTT.

V is TRBV29-1 and J is TRBJ2-5; no clear D. Germline V gene sequence: CDR1 SQVTM, CDR2 ANQGSEA. The CDR3 is 12 residues long. Trimming stripped 2 bases from V and 4 bases from J, with 8 bases between. Here the CDR3 reads CSVELALETQYF. CDR3 DNA sequence: TGCAGCGTTGAATTGGCTCTAGAGACCCAGTACTTC. The whole variable domain, remainder taken from reference TRBV29-1 and TRBJ2-5, is SAVISQKPSRDICQRGTSLTIQCQVDSQVTMMFWYRQQPGQSLTLIATANQGSEATYESGFVIDKFPISRPNLTFSTLTVSNMSPEDSSIYLCSVELALETQYFGPGTRLLVL.

As regards this clone: One end of the junction is discordant with germline, which a read error may explain. The chain links TRBV12-5 to TRBJ2-1; possibly TRBD1 or TRBD2 for D (5 bases each). The CDR3 sequence is 12 residues long. The germline CDR1 and CDR2 sequences are LGHNT and FRNRAP. CDR3 sequence: CASFETGGSALF. DNA of the CDR3: TGTGCTAGCTTTGAGACTGGGGGTTCTGCACTCTTC.

There are many counts of this clone. The chain couples TRBV29-1 to TRBJ1-2; 7 bases fit TRBD1. CDR1 is SQVTM, CDR2 ANQGSEA, per germline. The CDR3 has 13 amino acids. The ends lost 0 bases at V and 7 bases at J; junction bases unmatched: 5. CDR3 nucleotide sequence: TGCAGCGTTGAAGAAACAGGGGATGGTGGCTACACCTTC. This codes for CSVEETGDGGYTF.

Concerning this clone itself: Other nucleotide sequences in the sample specify the same CDR3. The chain employs TRBV7-2 and TRBJ2-3; D uncertain. Germline V CDR1 and CDR2: SGHTA, FQGNSA. V was cut by 3 bases and J by 4 bases, with 5 bases left in between. There are 12 residues in the CDR3. The CDR3 reads CASSLGPDTQYF. CDR3 DNA sequence: TGTGCCAGCAGCTTGGGCCCAGATACGCAGTATTTT.

The genes are TRBV28 and TRBJ2-1; TRBD1 matches at 7 bases. Unmatched junction bases numbered 2, after V lost 0 bases and J lost 9 bases. Germline-derived CDR1 and CDR2 are MDHEN and SYDVKM. This CDR3 region has 13 residues. This CDR3 reads CASSLWSGGEQFF. CDR3 sequence (DNA): TGTGCCAGCAGTTTATGGTCAGGGGGTGAGCAGTTCTTC. The full variable domain, completed using reference TRBV28 and TRBJ2-1, is DVKVTQSSRYLVKRTGEKVFLECVQDMDHENMFWYRQDPGLGLRLIYFSYDVKMKEKGDIPEGYSVSREKKERFSLILESASTNQTSMYLCASSLWSGGEQFFGPGTRLTVL.

The chain links TRBV25-1 to TRBJ2-1; D is ambiguous. V was trimmed by 1 base and J by 1 base, leaving 5 bases between them. The CDR3 totals 14 residues. Germline V CDR1 and CDR2: MGHDK, SYGVNS. This CDR3 is CASSESVSYNEQFF. The CDR3 DNA follows: TGTGCCAGCAGTGAATCAGTATCCTACAATGAGCAGTTCTTC.